This TCR beta chain is drawn from a study of T cells after yellow fever vaccination. Across the whole study: SMART-Seq v4 Ultra Low Input served to prepare low-cell-number fractions.

Study observations and caveats: Post-booster samples contained most primary-vaccination clones (approximately 96% CD4, around 88% CD8).

V dropped 5 bases and J dropped 4 bases, with 14 bases sitting between them. The CDR3 loop spans 15 amino acids. The germline CDR1 and CDR2 sequences are SGHTA and FQGNSA. Researchers made TCR cDNA using 5'RACE template switching, and this step added a universal primer site and UMIs. Each CDR3 protein is one row after TCRdb ran MiXCR on the 5' RACE reads. This sample carries 250,000 to 400,000 distinct CDR3 sequences, approximately 4% of them seen once, and the ten largest clones take roughly 24%. This clonotype was detected only a few times. Its specificity is unknown. The receptor's source is a man aged 18 to 29 who received the YFV17D yellow fever vaccine. The source was PBMCs, collected 5 days after the yellow fever booster vaccination. The V and J genes are TRBV7-2 and TRBJ1-4, with D perhaps matching TRBD1 (6 bases). CDR3 residues: CASSPRQADNEKLFF. The DNA of the CDR3 is TGTGCCAGCAGCCCAAGACAGGCAGATAATGAAAAACTGTTTTTT.